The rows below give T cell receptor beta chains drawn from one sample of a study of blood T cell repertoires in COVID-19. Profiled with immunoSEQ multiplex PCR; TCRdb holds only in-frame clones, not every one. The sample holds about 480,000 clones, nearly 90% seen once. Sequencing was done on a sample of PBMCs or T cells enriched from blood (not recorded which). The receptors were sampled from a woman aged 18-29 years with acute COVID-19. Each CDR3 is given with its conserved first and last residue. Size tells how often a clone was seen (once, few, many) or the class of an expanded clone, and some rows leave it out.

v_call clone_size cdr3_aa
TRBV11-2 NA CASSPSSRNEQFF
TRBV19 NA CASSTRVDYGYTF
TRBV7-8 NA CASSWTGGYNSPLHF
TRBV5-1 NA CASSLQGQGFGPQHF
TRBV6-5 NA CASGRGTYEQYF
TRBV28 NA CASSLWGSSGNTIYF
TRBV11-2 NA CASSLGQGAGELFF
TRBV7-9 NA CASSLALLQDTYEQYF
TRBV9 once CARQTGTSGSFSTDTQYF
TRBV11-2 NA CASSAQQGRYGYTF
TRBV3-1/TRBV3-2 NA CASSQGYNNYGYTF
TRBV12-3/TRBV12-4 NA CASFRVMNTEAFF
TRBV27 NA CASSFTWTVGDLGIEAFF
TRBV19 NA CASVGNTIYF
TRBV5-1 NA CASSLDRNQGGSYEQYF
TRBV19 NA CASSAGSLRDRETEAFF
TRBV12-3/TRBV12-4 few CASSRLNTGELFF
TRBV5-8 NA CASSPGWKRLKLFF
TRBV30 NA CAWGGGDGYTF
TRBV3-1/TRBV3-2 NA CASSHMTSGNNEQFF
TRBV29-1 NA CSVEEYSGVGTEAFF
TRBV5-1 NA CATPWGSGNYTF
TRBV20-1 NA CSASGRASSGANVLTF
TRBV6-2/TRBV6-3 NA CASSPRASGREQYF
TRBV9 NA CASNTPGLAGETQYF
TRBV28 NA CASSLRTGTNEKLFF
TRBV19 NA CASSILQGSAEAFF
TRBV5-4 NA CASSPQVGTDTQYF
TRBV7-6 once CASSSGRVMNTEAFF
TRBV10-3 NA CAISGPGELFF
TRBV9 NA CASSVEGGFGNTIYF
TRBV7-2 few CASSLGLASYEQYF
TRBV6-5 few CASSYSQGALGNTIYF